The clone carrying this T cell receptor (beta chain) has ten or more counts. This specimen belongs to a study of molecular identifiers for immune sequencing clone quantification. Trimming pared 8 bases from V and 6 bases from J, leaving 20 bases between. This CDR3 region has 15 residues. Germline loops: CDR1 MNHEY, CDR2 SVGEGT. TCRdb fed the PCR reads into MiXCR, producing one record per CDR3 protein. The sample includes approximately 550,000 distinct CDR3 sequences, roughly 23% of them seen just once. The source material was naive CD8+ T cells from blood, with Jurkat cell RNA spiked in. Described subset: FACS-sorted CD8+CD4-CCR7+CD45RA+ naive T cells. The receptor was derived from a human donor in good health. Some libraries in this study had Jurkat cell RNA spiked in. The rearrangement links TRBV6-2 or TRBV6-3 to TRBJ1-5; TRBD1 is a possible D gene (6 bases). For the CDR3, the DNA is TGTGCCAGCCGATACTCTACAGGGCTAGGTCAGCCCCAGCATTTT. It is translated as CASRYSTGLGQPQHF.